The 21 T cell receptor beta chains below were found in one sample sequenced in a study of T cell repertoires in urothelial bladder cancer. Sequencing was performed with immunoSEQ multiplex PCR; in TCRdb, only in-frame clones are kept and a portion is missing. The table shows about 13,000 clones, with roughly 70% occurring only once. What was sequenced was tumor-infiltrating cells from bladder cancer. Receptors were obtained from a human donor with urothelial carcinoma.

This clone was recorded a few times. V usage is TRBV4-2 and J usage is TRBJ2-1; 13 bases map to TRBD2. Germline lookup yields CDR1 LGHNA and CDR2 YNFKEQ. This CDR3 has 16 residues. After removal of 0 bases from V and 6 bases from J, the junction contained 2 bases not matched to a gene. The CDR3 nucleotides read TGTGCCAGCAGCCAAGATCGACTAGCGGGGGGCAATGAGCAGTTCTTC. It codes for CASSQDRLAGGNEQFF.

The V gene is TRBV19, the J gene TRBJ2-7; D gene ambiguous. The CDR3 contains 14 residues. Trimming took off 0 bases at V and 1 base at J, with 7 bases between the two ends. CDR1 and CDR2 from the germline V gene are LNHDA and SQIVND (reference sequence). The DNA of the CDR3 is TGTGCCAGTAGTATAGACAGCCTTTCCTACGAGCAGTACTTC. Its translation is CASSIDSLSYEQYF.

V is TRBV6-1 and J is TRBJ2-5, with TRBD2 identical over 9 bases. V shed 3 bases, J shed 2 bases, and the junction held 7 bases outside the gene matches. The V gene's germline CDR1 is MNHNS and CDR2 SASEGT. This CDR3 spans 16 amino acids. In nucleotides, the CDR3 is TGTGCCAGCAGTGAGAGTCTAGCGGGGATACAAGAGACCCAGTACTTC. Amino acids: CASSESLAGIQETQYF.

The chain employs TRBV2 and TRBJ2-5; D is uncertain. The CDR3 consists of 13 residues. V lost 6 bases, J lost 5 bases, and 13 bases lay in between. Germline assignment: CDR1 SNHLY and CDR2 FYNNEI. The CDR3 region is CASRETSLETQYF. The CDR3, as DNA: TGTGCCAGCAGAGAAACTTCACTGGAGACCCAGTACTTC. Supplemented by reference TRBV2 and TRBJ2-5, the full variable domain reads EPEVTQTPSHQVTQMGQEVILRCVPISNHLYFYWYRQILGQKVEFLVSFYNNEISEKSEIFDDQFSVERPDGSNFTLKIRSTKLEDSAMYFCASRETSLETQYFGPGTRLLVL.

The chain recombines TRBV29-1 with TRBJ2-5; D remains unclear. The V gene lost 5 bases and the J gene lost 5 bases, with 12 bases spanning the gap. Germline CDR1 is SQVTM and CDR2 is ANQGSEA. The CDR3 has 12 residues. The CDR3 DNA sequence: TGCAGCGTTCTAAGCACCGGGGAGACCCAGTACTTC. Amino acid sequence: CSVLSTGETQYF.

This clone has a handful of counts. The gene calls are TRBV2 and TRBJ2-2, with D tentatively TRBD2 (6 bases). The CDR3 spans 14 residues. V was cut by 4 bases and J by 3 bases, with 9 bases left in between. Looked up from germline, CDR1 is SNHLY and CDR2 is FYNNEI. CDR3: CASSGVADTGELFF. CDR3 coding DNA: TGTGCCAGCAGTGGTGTAGCGGACACCGGGGAGCTGTTTTTT. Combining the CDR3 with reference TRBV2 and TRBJ2-2 gives the whole variable domain EPEVTQTPSHQVTQMGQEVILRCVPISNHLYFYWYRQILGQKVEFLVSFYNNEISEKSEIFDDQFSVERPDGSNFTLKIRSTKLEDSAMYFCASSGVADTGELFFGEGSRLTVL.

The rearrangement joins TRBV30 to TRBJ2-4; 11 bases fit TRBD1. V shed 4 bases, J shed 8 bases, and the junction held 7 bases outside the gene matches. The CDR3 is 14 residues long. Germline loops: CDR1 GTSNPN, CDR2 SVGIG (reference sequence). The CDR3 region has the DNA TGTGCCTGGACCGGGACAGGGGGATGGGACATTCAGTACTTC. This translates into CAWTGTGGWDIQYF.

The chain carries TRBV5-1 and TRBJ1-2, with 9 bases lining up with TRBD1. The ends lost 4 bases at V and 8 bases at J; junction bases unmatched: 9. The germline CDR1 and CDR2 sequences are SGHRS and YFSETQ. The CDR3 is 14 amino acids. This CDR3 is CASSPEQGAGGYTF. The CDR3 DNA reads as TGCGCCAGCAGCCCTGAACAGGGGGCGGGAGGCTACACCTTC. Using reference TRBV5-1 and TRBJ1-2 for the parts outside the CDR3, the full variable domain is KAGVTQTPRYLIKTRGQQVTLSCSPISGHRSVSWYQQTPGQGLQFLFEYFSETQRNKGNFPGRFSGRQFSNSRSEMNVSTLELGDSALYLCASSPEQGAGGYTFGSGTRLTVV.

The rearrangement links TRBV6-5 to TRBJ1-2; perhaps TRBD1 as D (5 bases). The CDR3 spans 14 residues. Trimming removed 4 bases from V and 10 bases from J, with 19 bases in between. CDR1 is MNHEY and CDR2 is SVGAGI in the germline V gene. CDR3 coding DNA: TGTGCCAGCAGTTTGGAGGGTGGGGGTCTTGACTACACCTTC. This translates into CASSLEGGGLDYTF.

This clone came up a few times. The chain employs TRBV7-7 and TRBJ2-1, with D tentatively TRBD1 (5 bases). The CDR3 runs to 17 residues. The germline V and J ends were trimmed by 5 bases and 3 bases, with 20 bases remaining between them. Germline lookup yields CDR1 SSHAT and CDR2 FNYEAQ (reference sequence). The CDR3 nucleotides are TGTGCCAGCAGCCCGACAGATATTGCAGGGCACTACAATGAGCAGTTCTTC. It is translated as CASSPTDIAGHYNEQFF. The full variable domain, in which reference TRBV7-7 and TRBJ2-1 provide the parts outside the CDR3, is GAGVSQSPRYKVTKRGQDVTLRCDPISSHATLYWYQQALGQGPEFLTYFNYEAQPDKSGLPSDRFSAERPEGSISTLTIQRTEQRDSAMYRCASSPTDIAGHYNEQFFGPGTRLTVL.

Only a few counts were recorded for this clone. This chain connects TRBV5-5 to TRBJ2-7; 9 bases map to TRBD1. Germline CDR1 SGHKS, CDR2 YYEKEE (reference sequence). J gave up 1 base and V 3 bases, and 5 bases lay outside the gene matches. This CDR3 contains 15 residues. CDR3 bases: TGTGCCAGCAGCTGGGACAGGGCCCCTTCCTACGAGCAGTACTTC. Protein: CASSWDRAPSYEQYF.

The J gene is TRBJ1-2, the V gene TRBV27, with 7 bases matching TRBD1. Germline assignment: CDR1 MNHEY and CDR2 SMNVEV (reference sequence). The CDR3 spans 16 residues. The V gene end was trimmed by 5 bases and the J gene end by 0 bases; junction bases not matched to a gene: 9. In DNA form, the CDR3 reads TGTGCCAGCAGTCCCCGGGACAGAGGGACTAACTATGGCTACACCTTC. This translates into CASSPRDRGTNYGYTF.

The J gene is TRBJ1-4, the V gene TRBV2, with 7 bases matching TRBD1. From germline, CDR1 is SNHLY and CDR2 FYNNEI. With V trimmed by 6 bases and J by 8 bases, 9 bases remained unmatched. The CDR3 extends over 14 amino acids. The CDR3 sequence: CASRDAGGGEKLFF. CDR3 DNA: TGTGCCAGCAGGGACGCAGGGGGAGGGGAAAAACTGTTTTTT.

The chain recombines TRBV19 with TRBJ1-1, with TRBD1 matching 7 bases. Germline V gene sequence: CDR1 LNHDA, CDR2 SQIVND (reference sequence). With V trimmed by 7 bases and J by 4 bases, 6 bases remained unmatched. This CDR3 is built from 13 residues. The CDR3 reads CASKDRVFTEAFF. CDR3 coding DNA: TGTGCCAGTAAAGACAGGGTGTTCACTGAAGCTTTCTTT.

The V call is TRBV5-4, the J call TRBJ1-5; TRBD1 matches 9 bases. CDR1 is SGHNT, CDR2 YYREEE, per germline (reference sequence). The ends lost 4 bases at V and 6 bases at J; junction bases unmatched: 2. This CDR3 is 13 amino acids long. CDR3 coding DNA: TGTGCCAGCAGCCCGGACAGGGGTCAGCCCCAGCATTTT. It codes for CASSPDRGQPQHF. Filled out from reference TRBV5-4 and TRBJ1-5, the complete variable domain reads ETGVTQSPTHLIKTRGQQVTLRCSSQSGHNTVSWYQQALGQGPQFIFQYYREEENGRGNFPPRFSGLQFPNYSSELNVNALELDDSALYLCASSPDRGQPQHFGDGTRLSIL.

This chain connects TRBV19 to TRBJ2-7, with 8 bases identical to TRBD1. J gave up 0 bases and V 4 bases, and 5 bases lay outside the gene matches. In germline, CDR1 is LNHDA, CDR2 SQIVND (reference sequence). The CDR3 contains 15 residues. The DNA of the CDR3 is TGTGCCAGTAGTACGGGACAGGCGAGCTCCTACGAGCAGTACTTC. This sequence encodes CASSTGQASSYEQYF.

The rearrangement uses TRBV7-9 and TRBJ1-1; D not certain. There are 14 residues in the CDR3. V lost 5 bases, J lost 0 bases, and 10 bases lay in between. Germline values: CDR1 SEHNR, CDR2 FQNEAQ (reference sequence). CDR3 nucleotides: TGTGCCAGCAGCCCGGACCCCATGAACACTGAAGCTTTCTTT. Translating gives CASSPDPMNTEAFF.

The chain couples TRBV7-2 to TRBJ2-2; a possible D gene is TRBD2 (6 bases). Germline V lookup: CDR1 SGHTA, CDR2 FQGNSA. The CDR3 is made up of 12 amino acids. The V end was cut by 6 bases, the J end by 6 bases, with 8 bases between. The CDR3 reads CASRRGAGELFF. CDR3 sequence (DNA): TGTGCCAGCAGGCGGGGCGCCGGGGAGCTGTTTTTT.

V gene TRBV10-3 combines with J gene TRBJ2-5; TRBD1 agrees at 8 bases. CDR1 is ENHRY, CDR2 SYGVKD, per germline. The CDR3 runs 14 residues. Unmatched junction bases numbered 5, after V lost 2 bases and J lost 6 bases. CDR3 sequence reads: CAISERGTGQTQYF. The DNA of the CDR3 is TGTGCCATCAGTGAGCGGGGGACAGGCCAGACCCAGTACTTC.

This clone was observed a single time. V gene TRBV4-1 combines with J gene TRBJ2-3, with a possible D match to TRBD2 (5 bases). Deletions cut 4 bases from V and 0 bases from J, with 11 bases between. The CDR3 extends over 15 amino acids. The germline V gene encodes CDR1 MGHRA and CDR2 YSYEKL. CDR3: CASSRPPGSTDTQYF. CDR3 DNA: TGCGCCAGCAGCCGCCCGCCGGGGAGCACAGATACGCAGTATTTT.

This chain joins TRBV25-1 and TRBJ2-1; a weak D match, TRBD1 (6 bases). Germline CDR1 reads MGHDK; CDR2 reads SYGVNS. V was shortened by 2 bases and J by 9 bases, with 11 bases between the two germline ends. The CDR3 is 13 residues long. The CDR3 spells CASSEPTGLEQFF. The CDR3 DNA reads as TGTGCCAGCAGTGAACCCACAGGGCTTGAGCAGTTCTTC.